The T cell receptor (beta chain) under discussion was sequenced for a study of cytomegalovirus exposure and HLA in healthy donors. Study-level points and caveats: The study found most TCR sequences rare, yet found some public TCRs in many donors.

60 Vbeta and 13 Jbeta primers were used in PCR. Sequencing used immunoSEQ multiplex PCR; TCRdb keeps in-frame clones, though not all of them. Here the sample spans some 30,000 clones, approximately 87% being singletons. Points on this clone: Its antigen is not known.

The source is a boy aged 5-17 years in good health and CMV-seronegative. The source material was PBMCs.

The CDR3: CASSYSLTGTYEQYF. CDR3 coding DNA: TGTGCCAGCAGTTACTCGTTGACAGGGACCTACGAGCAGTACTTC. The V and J genes are TRBV6-6 and TRBJ2-7; 7 bases fit TRBD1. This CDR3 is built from 15 residues. The germline V gene encodes CDR1 MNHNY and CDR2 SVGAGI (reference sequence). Trimming removed 0 bases from V and 2 bases from J; junction bases left unmatched: 4.